Below are 23 T cell receptor beta chains sequenced from a single sample in a study of blood T cell repertoires in COVID-19 (dated by TCRdb to 2020 to 2021). Library creation used the immunoSEQ multiplex PCR assay. As stored in TCRdb, this immuneACCESS dataset retains in-frame rearrangements with V and J assigned. A fraction of the clones does not appear; measured against another copy, unresolved V genes explain less than half of the discrepancy, and the remainder lacks a known reason. The sample has 90,000 to 120,000 clones on record, roughly 70% of them singletons. Of the sample, around 1.9% is held by the ten largest clones. Sequencing was performed on peripheral blood. All receptors come from a woman aged 40 to 49 with acute or convalescent COVID-19.

The chain couples TRBV18 to TRBJ2-3; TRBD1 aligns across 8 bases. The CDR3 sequence is 14 residues long. V trimming: 3 bases; J trimming: 5 bases; junction bases outside the gene matches: 4. Germline V lookup: CDR1 KGHSH, CDR2 LQKENI. For the CDR3, the DNA is TGTGCCAGCTCACCCGGGACAGGCTTAGATACGCAGTATTTT. This encodes CASSPGTGLDTQYF.

The J gene is TRBJ1-5, the V gene TRBV6-5; 8 bases match TRBD1. CDR3 size: 13 residues. With 6 bases clipped from V and 5 bases from J, the junction kept 3 bases outside the gene matches. Per the germline V gene, CDR1 is MNHEY and CDR2 is SVGAGI. The CDR3 spells CASSLDRDQPQHF. The CDR3 region has the DNA TGTGCCAGCAGCTTGGACAGGGATCAGCCCCAGCATTTT.

The chain uses TRBV7-8 and TRBJ1-4, with D possibly being TRBD1 (6 bases). The ends were cut back, 5 bases at V and 5 bases at J, with 15 bases in the middle. Germline V gene data show CDR1 as SGHVS and CDR2 as FQNEAQ. The CDR3 extends over 15 amino acids. The CDR3, as DNA: TGTGCCAGCAGCCCAAGCGGGGGCCCAAATGAAAAACTGTTTTTT. This gives the protein CASSPSGGPNEKLFF.

The chain is built from TRBV5-5 and TRBJ1-6; no definite D call. Per germline, CDR1 SGHKS and CDR2 YYEKEE (reference sequence). The V end lost 0 bases, the J end lost 14 bases, and 6 bases lay between the germline ends. This CDR3 region has 11 residues. CDR3 DNA: TGTGCCAGCAGCTTGGACGCGTCCCTCCACTTT. This codes for CASSLDASLHF.

This clone has more than one count but fewer than ten. The V gene is TRBV20-1, the J gene TRBJ2-7; D is perhaps TRBD2 (5 bases). Germline V gene sequence: CDR1 DFQATT, CDR2 SNEGSKA (reference sequence). The V end lost 3 bases, the J end lost 0 bases, and 12 bases lay between the germline ends. This CDR3 is 14 amino acids long. This chain's CDR3 is CSASMWEISYEQYF. The CDR3 DNA sequence: TGCAGTGCTAGTATGTGGGAGATCTCCTACGAGCAGTACTTC.

This clone has just one count. This chain joins TRBV7-9 and TRBJ2-1; 9 bases agree with TRBD1. Germline loops: CDR1 SEHNR, CDR2 FQNEAQ (reference sequence). The CDR3 contains 14 residues. J gave up 6 bases and V 3 bases, and 3 bases lay outside the gene matches. The CDR3 region has the DNA TGTGCCAGCAGCTTGGGACAGGGCCGCAATGAGCAGTTCTTC. Translated: CASSLGQGRNEQFF.

This clone was seen more than once but under ten times. The chain links TRBV24-1 to TRBJ2-3; D is ambiguous. Trimming removed 0 bases at V and 5 bases at J, with 5 bases between. This CDR3 has 13 amino acids. The germline V gene has CDR1 KGHDR and CDR2 SFDVKD. The CDR3 protein is CATSDLKLDTQYF. In nucleotides, the CDR3 is TGTGCCACCAGTGATTTGAAGCTAGATACGCAGTATTTT.

Written as DNA, the CDR3 is TGTGCCGTTAAGCGGGGGGGAGCCACAGATACGCAGTATTTT. This sequence encodes CAVKRGGATDTQYF. The rearrangement links TRBV10-3 to TRBJ2-3; 10 bases match TRBD2. The J segment lost 2 bases and the V segment lost 11 bases, leaving 7 bases of the junction unmatched. Germline CDR1 is ENHRY and CDR2 is SYGVKD. There are 14 residues in the CDR3.

V usage is TRBV5-5 and J usage is TRBJ1-4; 7 bases are shared with TRBD1. The CDR3 length is 15 residues. V lost 2 bases, J lost 3 bases, and 4 bases stayed unmatched. Germline CDR1 reads SGHKS; CDR2 reads YYEKEE (reference sequence). The CDR3 DNA reads as TGTGCCAGCAGCTTTGGCGGGACAGCTAATGAAAAACTGTTTTTT. It yields the protein CASSFGGTANEKLFF.

A note on this clone: A read error may explain this, as a much larger clone is one base away. Distinct nucleotide sequences in the sample also encode this CDR3. The chain links TRBV7-2 to TRBJ1-2, with 8 bases identical to TRBD1. The J segment lost 5 bases and the V segment lost 5 bases, leaving 4 bases of the junction unmatched. Germline V lookup: CDR1 SGHTA, CDR2 FQGNSA. The CDR3 spans 13 residues. This chain's CDR3 is CASSPDRDYGYTF. The CDR3, as DNA: TGTGCCAGCAGCCCGGACAGGGATTATGGCTACACCTTC.

The CDR3 DNA sequence: TGTGCCAGCTGGACAGGGGAGGACGAGCAGTACTTC. This sequence encodes CASWTGEDEQYF. This chain joins TRBV6-5 and TRBJ2-7; 9 bases fit TRBD1. There are 12 residues in the CDR3. Germline V lookup: CDR1 MNHEY, CDR2 SVGAGI. Trimming removed 8 bases from V and 5 bases from J; junction bases left unmatched: 4.

This clone was seen once. The genes are TRBV6-1 and TRBJ1-2, with TRBD1 matching over 7 bases. The CDR3 has 15 amino acids. The V gene end was trimmed by 2 bases and the J gene end by 4 bases; junction bases not matched to a gene: 7. Germline CDR1 MNHNS, CDR2 SASEGT. The CDR3: CASSEIGQAFYGYTF. The CDR3 DNA is TGTGCCAGCAGTGAAATAGGACAGGCTTTCTATGGCTACACCTTC.

The V and J genes are TRBV30 and TRBJ1-6, with D possibly being TRBD1 (5 bases). The V end lost 0 bases, the J end lost 3 bases, and 12 bases lay between the germline ends. This CDR3 has 16 residues. Looked up from germline, CDR1 is GTSNPN and CDR2 is SVGIG (reference sequence). CDR3 bases: TGTGCCTGGAGTGTACGGGGGAAGGGCTATAATTCACCCCTCCACTTT. Amino acids: CAWSVRGKGYNSPLHF. Based on the CDR3 plus reference TRBV30 and TRBJ1-6, the full variable domain is SQTIHQWPATLVQPVGSPLSLECTVEGTSNPNLYWYRQAAGRGLQLLFYSVGIGQISSEVPQNLSASRPQDRQFILSSKKLLLSDSGFYLCAWSVRGKGYNSPLHFGNGTRLTVT.

This clone has a handful of counts. The chain has TRBV2 and TRBJ1-3; D remains ambiguous. Trimming pared 5 bases from V and 4 bases from J, leaving 12 bases between. This CDR3 comprises 14 residues. Per the germline V gene, CDR1 is SNHLY and CDR2 is FYNNEI. The CDR3 DNA reads as TGTGCCAGCAGTCTCCAGGCGCCGGGAAACACCATATATTTT. It encodes CASSLQAPGNTIYF. Supplemented by reference TRBV2 and TRBJ1-3, the full variable domain reads EPEVTQTPSHQVTQMGQEVILRCVPISNHLYFYWYRQILGQKVEFLVSFYNNEISEKSEIFDDQFSVERPDGSNFTLKIRSTKLEDSAMYFCASSLQAPGNTIYFGEGSWLTVV.

The chain employs TRBV12-5 and TRBJ2-3; D is perhaps TRBD2 (6 bases). V was cut by 1 base and J by 1 base, with 9 bases left in between. This CDR3 spans 15 amino acids. Per the germline V gene, CDR1 is LGHNT and CDR2 is FRNRAP. The CDR3 spells CASGLGGVCTDTQYF. The CDR3 DNA is TGTGCTAGTGGTTTGGGGGGGGTCTGCACAGATACGCAGTATTTT.

This chain links TRBV3-1 (or the pseudogene TRBV3-2) with TRBJ1-6; 7 bases map to TRBD1. The V gene end was trimmed by 5 bases and the J gene end by 9 bases; junction bases not matched to a gene: 7. The CDR3 extends over 14 amino acids. The germline gives CDR1 LGHDT, CDR2 YNNKEL (reference sequence). CDR3 amino acids: CASSNGNRGSPLHF. Here the CDR3 DNA reads TGTGCCAGCAGCAACGGGAACAGGGGTTCACCCCTCCACTTT.

The chain recombines TRBV9 with TRBJ1-4; TRBD1 is a possible D gene (5 bases). V lost 3 bases to trimming and J lost 4 bases, with 19 bases between them. The length of the CDR3 is 17 residues. The germline gives CDR1 SGDLS, CDR2 YYNGEE. DNA of the CDR3: TGTGCCAGCAGCGCCCGCCGGGGGGAGTTGGGTAATGAAAAACTGTTTTTT. Translation: CASSARRGELGNEKLFF.

This chain uses TRBV23-1 with TRBJ2-7, with 9 bases identical to TRBD1. TRBV23-1 is treated as an ORF (open reading frame) with a function not yet certain. This CDR3 has 19 amino acids. The V and J ends lost 2 bases and 1 base, in that order; junction bases with no gene match: 15. CDR3 region: CASSQGSGQGYGSSYEQYF. The CDR3 region has the DNA TGCGCCAGCAGTCAAGGTTCGGGACAGGGATATGGCAGTTCCTACGAGCAGTACTTC.

V is TRBV11-3 and J is TRBJ1-1, with 7 bases matching TRBD1. The length of the CDR3 is 17 residues. From germline, CDR1 is SGHNT and CDR2 YENEEA. The V gene end was trimmed by 4 bases and the J gene end by 2 bases; junction bases not matched to a gene: 13. CDR3 DNA: TGTGCCAGCAGCTCGAACCGCCTACAGGGGCCAAACACTGAAGCTTTCTTT. It translates to CASSSNRLQGPNTEAFF.

The chain carries TRBV7-9 and TRBJ2-2; 7 nucleotides match TRBD2. The V gene end was trimmed by 5 bases and the J gene end by 5 bases; junction bases not matched to a gene: 11. CDR1 and CDR2 (germline): SEHNR, FQNEAQ (reference sequence). This CDR3 is 16 amino acids long. CDR3 sequence (DNA): TGTGCCAGCAGCGGCCAGGGACGGCGGGGGACCGGGGAGCTGTTTTTT. Its translation: CASSGQGRRGTGELFF.

The CDR3 loop reads CAWSRGAVSYEQYF. CDR3 nucleotides: TGTGCCTGGAGCCGGGGGGCGGTCTCCTACGAGCAGTACTTC. V is TRBV30 and J is TRBJ2-7; D possibly corresponds to TRBD2 (7 bases). The CDR3 contains 14 residues. The germline V gene encodes CDR1 GTSNPN and CDR2 SVGIG (reference sequence). V was pared by 3 bases and J by 0 bases, with 12 bases between.

The genes are TRBV6-5 and TRBJ1-2, with 8 bases matching TRBD1. V lost 6 bases to trimming and J lost 0 bases; unmatched junction nucleotides: 6. The CDR3 loop spans 15 amino acids. Germline V lookup: CDR1 MNHEY, CDR2 SVGAGI. The DNA for the CDR3 is TGTGCCAGCAGGCCGGACAGGGTTGCTAACTATGGCTACACCTTC. This encodes CASRPDRVANYGYTF.

The chain links TRBV5-1 to TRBJ2-5; 11 nucleotides align to TRBD2. J was trimmed by 0 bases and V by 3 bases; bases with no gene match: 13. The CDR3 is 19 amino acids. CDR1 is SGHRS, CDR2 YFSETQ, per germline. The DNA for the CDR3 is TGCGCCAGCAGCTCACCCACTTGGACTAGCGGGTTTTACCAAGAGACCCAGTACTTC. This codes for CASSSPTWTSGFYQETQYF.